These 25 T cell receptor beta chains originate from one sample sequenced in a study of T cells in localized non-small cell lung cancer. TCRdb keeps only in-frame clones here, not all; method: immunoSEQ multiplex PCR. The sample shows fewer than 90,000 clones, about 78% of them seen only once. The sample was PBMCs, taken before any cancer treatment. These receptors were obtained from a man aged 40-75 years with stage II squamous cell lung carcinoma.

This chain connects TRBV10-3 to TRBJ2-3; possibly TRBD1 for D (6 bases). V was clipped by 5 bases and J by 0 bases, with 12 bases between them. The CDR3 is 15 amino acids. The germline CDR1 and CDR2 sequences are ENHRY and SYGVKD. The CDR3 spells CAISLQGPSTDTQYF. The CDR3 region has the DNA TGTGCCATCAGTCTACAGGGTCCTAGCACAGATACGCAGTATTTT.

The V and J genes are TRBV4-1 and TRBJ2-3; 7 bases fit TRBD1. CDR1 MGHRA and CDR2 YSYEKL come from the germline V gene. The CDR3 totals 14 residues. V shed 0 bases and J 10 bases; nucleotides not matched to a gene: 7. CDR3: CASSQDDRAIAQYF. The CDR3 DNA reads TGCGCCAGCAGCCAAGACGACAGGGCAATTGCGCAGTATTTT.

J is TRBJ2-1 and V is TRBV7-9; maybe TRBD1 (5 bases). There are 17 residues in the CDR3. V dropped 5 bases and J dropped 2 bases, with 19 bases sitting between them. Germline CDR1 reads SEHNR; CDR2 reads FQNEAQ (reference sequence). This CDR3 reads CASSPPFRAGPYNEQFF. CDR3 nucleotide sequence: TGTGCCAGCAGCCCCCCGTTCAGGGCAGGTCCCTACAATGAGCAGTTCTTC.

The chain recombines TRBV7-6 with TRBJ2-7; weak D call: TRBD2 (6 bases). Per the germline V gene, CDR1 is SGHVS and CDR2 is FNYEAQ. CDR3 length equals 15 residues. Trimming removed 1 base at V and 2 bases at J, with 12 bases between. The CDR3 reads CASSLEASDTYEQYF. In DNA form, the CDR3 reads TGTGCCAGCAGCTTAGAGGCTAGCGACACCTACGAGCAGTACTTC.

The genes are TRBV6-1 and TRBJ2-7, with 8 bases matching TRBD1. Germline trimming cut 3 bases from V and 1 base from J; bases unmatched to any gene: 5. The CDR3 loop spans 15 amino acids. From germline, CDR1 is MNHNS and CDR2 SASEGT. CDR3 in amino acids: CASSDIGTGSYEQYF. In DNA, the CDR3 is TGTGCCAGCAGTGATATCGGGACAGGATCCTACGAGCAGTACTTC.

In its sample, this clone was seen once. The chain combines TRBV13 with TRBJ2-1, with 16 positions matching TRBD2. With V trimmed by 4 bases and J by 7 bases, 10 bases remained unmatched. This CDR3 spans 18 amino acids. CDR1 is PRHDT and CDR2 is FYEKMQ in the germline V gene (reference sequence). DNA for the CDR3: TGTGCCAGCAGCTCCGGGACTAGCGGGAGGGCCAGTCGTAATGAGCAGTTCTTC. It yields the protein CASSSGTSGRASRNEQFF.

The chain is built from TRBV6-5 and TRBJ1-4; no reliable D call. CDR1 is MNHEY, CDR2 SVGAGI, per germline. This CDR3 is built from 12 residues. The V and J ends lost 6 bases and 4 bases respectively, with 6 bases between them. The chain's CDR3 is CASRHINEKLFF. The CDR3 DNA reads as TGTGCCAGCAGGCACATTAATGAAAAACTGTTTTTT.

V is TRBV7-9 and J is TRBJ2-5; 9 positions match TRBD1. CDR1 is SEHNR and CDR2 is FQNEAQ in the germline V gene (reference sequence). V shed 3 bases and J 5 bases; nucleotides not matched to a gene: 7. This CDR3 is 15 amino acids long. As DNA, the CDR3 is TGTGCCAGCAGCTTCCTAACAGGGGGCGAGGAGACCCAGTACTTC. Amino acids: CASSFLTGGEETQYF. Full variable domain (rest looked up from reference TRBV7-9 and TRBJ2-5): DTGVSQNPRHKITKRGQNVTFRCDPISEHNRLYWYRQTLGQGPEFLTYFQNEAQLEKSRLLSDRFSAERPKGSFSTLEIQRTEQGDSAMYLCASSFLTGGEETQYFGPGTRLLVL.

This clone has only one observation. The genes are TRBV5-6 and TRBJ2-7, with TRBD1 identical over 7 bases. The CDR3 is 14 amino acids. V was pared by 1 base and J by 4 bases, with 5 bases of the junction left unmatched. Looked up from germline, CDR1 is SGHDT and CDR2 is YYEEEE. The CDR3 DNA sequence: TGTGCCAGCAGCTTGTACAGGGGAGATTACGAGCAGTACTTC. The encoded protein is CASSLYRGDYEQYF.

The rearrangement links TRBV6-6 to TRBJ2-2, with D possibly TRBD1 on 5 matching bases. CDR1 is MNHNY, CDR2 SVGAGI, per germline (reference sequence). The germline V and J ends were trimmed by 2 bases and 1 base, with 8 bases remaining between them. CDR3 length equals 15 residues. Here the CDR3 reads CASSYRQQNTGELFF. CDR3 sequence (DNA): TGTGCCAGCAGTTACCGACAGCAGAACACCGGGGAGCTGTTTTTT.

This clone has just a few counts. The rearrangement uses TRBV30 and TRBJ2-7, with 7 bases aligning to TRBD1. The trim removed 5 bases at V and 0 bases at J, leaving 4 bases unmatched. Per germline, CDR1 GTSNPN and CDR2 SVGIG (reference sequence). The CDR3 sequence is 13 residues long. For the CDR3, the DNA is TGTGCCTGGTCCAGGGGGATCTCCTACGAGCAGTACTTC. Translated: CAWSRGISYEQYF.

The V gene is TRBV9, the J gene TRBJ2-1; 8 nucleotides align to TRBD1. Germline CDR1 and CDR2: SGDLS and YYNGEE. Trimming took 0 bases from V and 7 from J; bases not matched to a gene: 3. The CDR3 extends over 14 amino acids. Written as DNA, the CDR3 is TGTGCCAGCAGCGTAGGGACAGGGACGAATGAGCAGTTCTTC. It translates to CASSVGTGTNEQFF.

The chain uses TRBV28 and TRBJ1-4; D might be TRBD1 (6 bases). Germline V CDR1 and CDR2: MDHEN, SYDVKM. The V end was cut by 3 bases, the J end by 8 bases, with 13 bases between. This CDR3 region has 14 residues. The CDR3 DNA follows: TGTGCCAGCAGTTTCCCGGGACAAAAGGAAAAACTGTTTTTT. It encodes CASSFPGQKEKLFF.

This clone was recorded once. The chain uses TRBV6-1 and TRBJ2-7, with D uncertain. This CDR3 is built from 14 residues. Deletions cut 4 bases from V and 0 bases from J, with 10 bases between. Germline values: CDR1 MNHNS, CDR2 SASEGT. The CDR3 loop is CASSVQGNSYEQYF. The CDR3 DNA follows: TGTGCCAGCAGTGTCCAAGGGAACTCCTACGAGCAGTACTTC.

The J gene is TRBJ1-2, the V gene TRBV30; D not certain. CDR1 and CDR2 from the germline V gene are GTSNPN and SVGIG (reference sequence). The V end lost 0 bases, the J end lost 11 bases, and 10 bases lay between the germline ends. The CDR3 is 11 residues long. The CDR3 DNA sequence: TGTGCCTGGAGTGTAAGCCCGTTGTACACCTTC. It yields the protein CAWSVSPLYTF.

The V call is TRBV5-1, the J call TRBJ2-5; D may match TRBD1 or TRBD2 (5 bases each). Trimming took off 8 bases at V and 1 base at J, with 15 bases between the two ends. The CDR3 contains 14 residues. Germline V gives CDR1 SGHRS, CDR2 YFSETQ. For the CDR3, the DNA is TGCGCCAGTGGGACGGGACGCGGCCAAGAGACCCAGTACTTC. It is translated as CASGTGRGQETQYF. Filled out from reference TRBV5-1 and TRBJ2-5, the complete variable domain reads KAGVTQTPRYLIKTRGQQVTLSCSPISGHRSVSWYQQTPGQGLQFLFEYFSETQRNKGNFPGRFSGRQFSNSRSEMNVSTLELGDSALYLCASGTGRGQETQYFGPGTRLLVL.

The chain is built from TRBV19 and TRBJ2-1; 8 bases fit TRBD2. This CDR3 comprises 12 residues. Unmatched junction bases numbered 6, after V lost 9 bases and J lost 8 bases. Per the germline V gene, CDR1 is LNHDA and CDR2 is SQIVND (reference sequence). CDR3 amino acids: CASSGTRDEQFF. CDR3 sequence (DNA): TGTGCCAGCTCCGGGACTAGAGATGAGCAGTTCTTC.

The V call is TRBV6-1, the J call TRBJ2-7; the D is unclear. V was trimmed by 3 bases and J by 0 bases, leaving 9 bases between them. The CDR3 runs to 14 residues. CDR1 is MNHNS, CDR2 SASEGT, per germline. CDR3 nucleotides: TGTGCCAGCAGTGACCTGAGACGCTCCTACGAGCAGTACTTC. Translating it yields CASSDLRRSYEQYF.

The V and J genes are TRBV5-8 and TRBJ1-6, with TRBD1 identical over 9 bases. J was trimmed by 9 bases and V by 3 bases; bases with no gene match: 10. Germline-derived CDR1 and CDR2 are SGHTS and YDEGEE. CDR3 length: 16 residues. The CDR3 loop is CASSSGWGTGSSPLHF. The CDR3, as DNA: TGTGCCAGCAGCTCGGGGTGGGGGACAGGGTCTTCACCCCTCCACTTT.

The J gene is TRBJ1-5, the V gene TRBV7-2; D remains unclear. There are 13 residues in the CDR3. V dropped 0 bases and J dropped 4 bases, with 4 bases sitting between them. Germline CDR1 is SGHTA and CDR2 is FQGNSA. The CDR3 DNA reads TGTGCCAGCAGCTTAGCGGTAAATCAGCCCCAGCATTTT. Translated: CASSLAVNQPQHF.

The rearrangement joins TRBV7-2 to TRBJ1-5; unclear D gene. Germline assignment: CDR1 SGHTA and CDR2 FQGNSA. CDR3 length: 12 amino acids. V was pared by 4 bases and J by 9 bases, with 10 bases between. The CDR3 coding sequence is TGTGCCAGCAGCTCCTCTTTCCGGCCCCAGCATTTT. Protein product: CASSSSFRPQHF.

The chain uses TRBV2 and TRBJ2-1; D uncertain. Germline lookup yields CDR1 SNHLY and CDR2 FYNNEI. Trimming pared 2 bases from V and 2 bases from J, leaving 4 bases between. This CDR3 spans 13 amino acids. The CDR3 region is CASSESTYNEQFF. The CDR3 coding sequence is TGTGCCAGCAGTGAATCTACCTACAATGAGCAGTTCTTC.

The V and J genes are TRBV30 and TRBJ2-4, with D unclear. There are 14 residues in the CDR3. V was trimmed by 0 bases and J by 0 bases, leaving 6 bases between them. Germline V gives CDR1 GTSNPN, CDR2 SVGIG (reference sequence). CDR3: CAWSVKGAKNIQYF. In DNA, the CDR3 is TGTGCCTGGAGTGTCAAGGGAGCCAAAAACATTCAGTACTTC.

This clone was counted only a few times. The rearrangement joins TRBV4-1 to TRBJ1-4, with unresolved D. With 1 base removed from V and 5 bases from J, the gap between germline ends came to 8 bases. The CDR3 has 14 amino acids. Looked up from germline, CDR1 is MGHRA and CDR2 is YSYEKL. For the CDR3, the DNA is TGCGCCAGCAGCCAAGCCCCCGTCAATGAAAAACTGTTTTTT. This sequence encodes CASSQAPVNEKLFF.

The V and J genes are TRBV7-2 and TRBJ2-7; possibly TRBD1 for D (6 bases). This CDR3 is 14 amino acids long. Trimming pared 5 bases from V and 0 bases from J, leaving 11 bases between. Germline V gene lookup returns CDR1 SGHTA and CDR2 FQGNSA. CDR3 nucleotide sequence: TGTGCCAGCAGCCCGGGACAAATCTCCTACGAGCAGTACTTC. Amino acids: CASSPGQISYEQYF.